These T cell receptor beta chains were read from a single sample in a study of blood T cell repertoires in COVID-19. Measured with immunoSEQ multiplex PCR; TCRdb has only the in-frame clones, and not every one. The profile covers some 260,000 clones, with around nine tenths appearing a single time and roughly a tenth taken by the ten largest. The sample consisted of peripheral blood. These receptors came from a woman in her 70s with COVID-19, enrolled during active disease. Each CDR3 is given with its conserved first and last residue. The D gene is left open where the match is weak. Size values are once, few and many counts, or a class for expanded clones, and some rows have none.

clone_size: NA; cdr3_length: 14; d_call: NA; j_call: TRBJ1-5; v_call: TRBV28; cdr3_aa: CASSLGQGSQPQHF; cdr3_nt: TGTGCCAGCAGTTTAGGCCAGGGTTCGCAGCCCCAGCATTTT
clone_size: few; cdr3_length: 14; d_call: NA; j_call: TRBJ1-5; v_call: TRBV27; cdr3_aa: CASSFGGGLQPQHF; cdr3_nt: TGTGCCAGCAGTTTTGGGGGGGGACTTCAGCCCCAGCATTTT
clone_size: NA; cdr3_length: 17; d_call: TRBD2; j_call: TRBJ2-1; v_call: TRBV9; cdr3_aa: CASSVASGRPRNNEQFF; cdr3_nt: TGTGCCAGCAGCGTAGCTAGCGGGAGGCCCCGAAACAATGAGCAGTTCTTC
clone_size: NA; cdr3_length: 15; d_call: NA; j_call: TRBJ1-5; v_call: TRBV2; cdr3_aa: CASSAQYGGNQPQHF; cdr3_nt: TGTGCCAGCAGCGCCCAGTATGGAGGCAATCAGCCCCAGCATTTT
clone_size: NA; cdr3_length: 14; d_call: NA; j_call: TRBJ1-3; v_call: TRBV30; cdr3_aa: CAWNKEGAGNTIYF; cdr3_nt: TGTGCCTGGAACAAAGAGGGGGCTGGAAACACCATATATTTT
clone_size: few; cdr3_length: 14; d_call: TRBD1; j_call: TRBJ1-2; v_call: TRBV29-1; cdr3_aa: CSVSAGTGEHGYTF; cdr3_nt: TGCAGCGTATCCGCTGGGACAGGGGAACATGGCTACACCTTC
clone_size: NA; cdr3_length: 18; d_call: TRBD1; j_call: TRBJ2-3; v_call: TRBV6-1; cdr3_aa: CASSERNTGQGRTDTQYF; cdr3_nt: TGTGCCAGCAGTGAACGGAATACGGGACAGGGGAGGACAGATACGCAGTATTTT
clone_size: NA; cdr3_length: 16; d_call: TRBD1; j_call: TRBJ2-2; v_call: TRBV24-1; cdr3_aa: CATSDHGTGNTGELFF; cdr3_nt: TGTGCCACCAGTGATCACGGGACAGGGAACACCGGGGAGCTGTTTTTT
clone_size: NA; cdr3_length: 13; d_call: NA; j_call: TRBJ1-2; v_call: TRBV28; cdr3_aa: CASRTGLLYGYTF; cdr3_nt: TGTGCCAGCAGGACAGGACTTCTCTATGGCTACACCTTC
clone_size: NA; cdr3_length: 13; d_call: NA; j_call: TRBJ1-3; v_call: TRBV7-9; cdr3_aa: CASSSDIRNTIYF; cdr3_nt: TGTGCCAGCAGCTCGGACATTCGAAACACCATATATTTT
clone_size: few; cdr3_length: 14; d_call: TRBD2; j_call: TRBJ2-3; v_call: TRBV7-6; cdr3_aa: CASSSPAGGNTQYF; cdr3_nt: TGTGCCAGCAGTTCCCCGGCGGGGGGCAATACGCAGTATTTT
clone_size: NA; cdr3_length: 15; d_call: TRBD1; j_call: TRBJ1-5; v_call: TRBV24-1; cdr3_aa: CATSEGTGGNQPQHF; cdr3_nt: TGTGCCACCAGTGAGGGGACAGGGGGCAATCAGCCCCAGCATTTT
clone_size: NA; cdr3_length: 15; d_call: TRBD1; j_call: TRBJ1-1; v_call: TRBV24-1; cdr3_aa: CATSDPGQGSTEAFF; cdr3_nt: TGTGCCACCAGTGACCCGGGACAGGGGTCCACTGAAGCTTTCTTT
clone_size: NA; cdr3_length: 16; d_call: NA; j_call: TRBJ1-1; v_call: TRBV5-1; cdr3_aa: CASSHTIAGTNTEAFF; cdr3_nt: TGCGCCAGCAGCCATACCATCGCGGGGACCAACACTGAAGCTTTCTTT
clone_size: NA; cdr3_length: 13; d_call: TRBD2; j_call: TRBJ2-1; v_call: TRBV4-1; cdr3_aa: CASSQEGLAIAFF; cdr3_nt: TGCGCCAGCAGCCAAGAGGGACTAGCGATTGCGTTCTTC
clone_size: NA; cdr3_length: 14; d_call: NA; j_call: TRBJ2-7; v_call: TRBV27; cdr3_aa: CASSLVVGSYEQYF; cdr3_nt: TGTGCCAGCAGTTTAGTGGTCGGTTCCTACGAGCAGTACTTC
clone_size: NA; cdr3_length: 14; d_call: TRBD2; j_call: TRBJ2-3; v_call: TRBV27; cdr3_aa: CASSWIASGDTQYF; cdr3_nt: TGTGCCAGCAGTTGGATTGCTAGCGGAGATACGCAGTATTTT
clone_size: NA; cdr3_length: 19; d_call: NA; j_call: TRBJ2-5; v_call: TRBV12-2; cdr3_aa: CASRVPRTSGRTYQETQYF; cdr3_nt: TGTGCAAGTCGGGTTCCTCGGACTAGCGGGCGGACCTACCAAGAGACCCAGTACTTC
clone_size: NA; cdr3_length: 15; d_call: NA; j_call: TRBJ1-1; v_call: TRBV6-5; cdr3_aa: CASSYSFQDPTEAFF; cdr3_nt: TGTGCCAGCAGTTACTCTTTCCAGGATCCCACTGAAGCTTTCTTT
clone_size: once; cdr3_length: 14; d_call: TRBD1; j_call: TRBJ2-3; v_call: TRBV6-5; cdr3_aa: CASRIGQGADTQYF; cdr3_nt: TGTGCCAGCAGAATTGGACAGGGGGCAGATACGCAGTATTTT
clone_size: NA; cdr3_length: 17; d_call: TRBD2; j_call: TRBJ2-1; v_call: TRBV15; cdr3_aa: CATSTSGRARPYNEQFF; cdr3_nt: TGTGCCACCAGCACCTCAGGGAGGGCTCGACCCTACAATGAGCAGTTCTTC
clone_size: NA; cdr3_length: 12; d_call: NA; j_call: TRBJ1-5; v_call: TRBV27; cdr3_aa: CASGFLGQPQHF; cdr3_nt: TGTGCCAGTGGTTTTCTCGGTCAGCCCCAGCATTTT
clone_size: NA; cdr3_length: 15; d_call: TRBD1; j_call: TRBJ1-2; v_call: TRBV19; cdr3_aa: CASSIADRGLDGYTF; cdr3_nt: TGTGCCAGTAGTATAGCGGACAGGGGGTTGGATGGCTACACCTTC
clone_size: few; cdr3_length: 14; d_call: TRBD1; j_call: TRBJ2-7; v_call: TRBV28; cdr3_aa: CASRTGTGAYEQYF; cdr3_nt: TGTGCCAGCAGAACCGGGACAGGGGCCTACGAGCAGTACTTC
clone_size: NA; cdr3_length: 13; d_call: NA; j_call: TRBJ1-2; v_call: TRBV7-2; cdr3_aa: CASSRGAGLGYTF; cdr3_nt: TGTGCCAGCAGTCGGGGGGCAGGCCTTGGCTACACCTTC
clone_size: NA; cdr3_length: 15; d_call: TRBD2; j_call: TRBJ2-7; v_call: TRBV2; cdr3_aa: CATAGGGDITYEQYF; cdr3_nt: TGTGCCACCGCCGGGGGGGGTGATATTACCTACGAGCAGTACTTC
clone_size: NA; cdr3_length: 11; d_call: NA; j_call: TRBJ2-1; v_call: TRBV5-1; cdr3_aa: CASSGSGEQFF; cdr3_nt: TGCGCCAGCAGCGGGAGCGGTGAGCAGTTCTTC
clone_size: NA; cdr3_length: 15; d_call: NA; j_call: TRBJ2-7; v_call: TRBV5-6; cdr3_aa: CASSPTQVSSYEQYF; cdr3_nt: TGTGCCAGCAGCCCGACCCAGGTTTCTTCCTACGAGCAGTACTTC
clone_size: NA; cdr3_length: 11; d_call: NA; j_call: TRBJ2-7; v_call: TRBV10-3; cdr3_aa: CAIRVAYEQYF; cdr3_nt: TGTGCCATCAGGGTAGCCTACGAGCAGTACTTC
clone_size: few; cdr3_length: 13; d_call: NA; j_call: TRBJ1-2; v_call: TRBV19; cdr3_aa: CASSDTGVYGYTF; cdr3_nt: TGTGCCAGTAGCGATACAGGAGTTTATGGCTACACCTTC
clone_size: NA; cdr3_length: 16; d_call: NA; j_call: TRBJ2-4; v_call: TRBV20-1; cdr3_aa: CSASTLGVTAKNIQYF; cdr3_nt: TGCAGTGCTAGTACCTTAGGGGTCACAGCCAAAAACATTCAGTACTTC
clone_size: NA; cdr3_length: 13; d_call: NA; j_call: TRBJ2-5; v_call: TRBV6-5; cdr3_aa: CASSYSRGETQYF; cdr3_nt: TGTGCCAGCAGTTACTCCCGCGGAGAGACCCAGTACTTC
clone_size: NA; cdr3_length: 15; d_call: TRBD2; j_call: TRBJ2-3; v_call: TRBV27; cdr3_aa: CASSPSGSYADTQYF; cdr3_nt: TGTGCCAGCAGTCCCAGCGGGAGTTATGCAGATACGCAGTATTTT
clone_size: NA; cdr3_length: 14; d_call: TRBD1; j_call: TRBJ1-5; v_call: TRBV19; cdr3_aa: CASTRGQSNQPQHF; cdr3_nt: TGTGCCAGTACCAGGGGACAGAGCAATCAGCCCCAGCATTTT
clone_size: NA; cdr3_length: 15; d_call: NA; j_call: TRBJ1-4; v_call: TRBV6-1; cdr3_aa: CASSESGRVNEKLFF; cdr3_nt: TGTGCCAGCAGTGAAAGCGGACGGGTGAATGAAAAACTGTTTTTT
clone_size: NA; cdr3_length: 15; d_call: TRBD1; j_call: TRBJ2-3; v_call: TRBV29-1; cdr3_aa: CSVEGGTGSTDTQYF; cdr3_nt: TGCAGCGTTGAGGGGGGGACAGGGTCCACAGATACGCAGTATTTT
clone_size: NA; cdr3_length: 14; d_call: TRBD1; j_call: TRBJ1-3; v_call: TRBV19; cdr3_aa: CASRPTGTGNTIYF; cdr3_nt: TGTGCCAGTAGGCCGACAGGGACTGGAAACACCATATATTTT
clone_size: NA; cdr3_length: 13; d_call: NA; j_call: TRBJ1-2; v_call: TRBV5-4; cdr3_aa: CASSLGGWGGYTF; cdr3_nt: TGTGCCAGCAGCTTAGGCGGGTGGGGTGGCTACACCTTC
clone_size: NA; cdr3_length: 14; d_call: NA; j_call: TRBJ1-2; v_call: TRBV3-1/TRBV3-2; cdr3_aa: CASSQDAGGAGYTF; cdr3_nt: TGTGCCAGCAGCCAAGATGCGGGGGGGGCCGGCTACACCTTC
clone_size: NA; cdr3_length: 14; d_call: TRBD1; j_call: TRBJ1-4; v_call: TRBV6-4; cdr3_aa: CASGGDRRREKLFF; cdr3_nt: TGTGCCAGCGGAGGGGACAGGCGACGTGAAAAACTGTTTTTT
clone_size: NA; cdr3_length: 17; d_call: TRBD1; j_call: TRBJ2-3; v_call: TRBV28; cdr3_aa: CASSFFWGTGATDTQYF; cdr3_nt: TGTGCCAGCAGTTTTTTTTGGGGGACAGGGGCCACAGATACGCAGTATTTT
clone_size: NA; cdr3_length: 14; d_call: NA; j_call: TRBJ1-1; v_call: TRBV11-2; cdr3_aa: CASSLDGAGTEAFF; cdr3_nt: TGTGCCAGCAGCTTAGATGGGGCAGGTACTGAAGCTTTCTTT
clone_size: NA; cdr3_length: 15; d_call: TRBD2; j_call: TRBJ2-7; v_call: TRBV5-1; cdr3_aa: CASATSSGVGSEQYF; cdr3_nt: TGCGCCAGTGCTACTTCCAGCGGGGTTGGGTCCGAGCAGTACTTC
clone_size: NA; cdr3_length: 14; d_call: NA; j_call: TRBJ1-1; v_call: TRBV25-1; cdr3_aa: CASSSRGMNTEAFF; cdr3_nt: TGTGCCAGCAGTTCCCGGGGGATGAACACTGAAGCTTTCTTT
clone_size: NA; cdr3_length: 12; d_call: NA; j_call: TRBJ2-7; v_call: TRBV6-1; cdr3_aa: CASSDLATQQYF; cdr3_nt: TGTGCCAGCAGTGATCTAGCGACCCAGCAGTACTTC
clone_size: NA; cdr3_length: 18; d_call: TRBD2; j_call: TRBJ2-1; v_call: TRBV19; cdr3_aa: CASSIIPSSGRSYNEQFF; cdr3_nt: TGTGCCAGTAGTATTATCCCCTCTAGCGGGAGATCCTACAATGAGCAGTTCTTC
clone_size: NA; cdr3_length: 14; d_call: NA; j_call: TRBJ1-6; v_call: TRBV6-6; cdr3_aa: CASNPGQSNSPLHF; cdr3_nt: TGTGCCAGCAACCCGGGACAATCTAATTCACCCCTCCACTTT
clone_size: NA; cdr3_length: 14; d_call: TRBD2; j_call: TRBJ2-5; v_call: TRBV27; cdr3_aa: CASSFQAGEGTQYF; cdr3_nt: TGTGCCAGCAGTTTCCAAGCGGGAGAGGGGACCCAGTACTTC
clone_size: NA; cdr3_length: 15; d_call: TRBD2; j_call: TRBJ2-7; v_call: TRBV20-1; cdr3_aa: CSASSGSSPVYEQYF; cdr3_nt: TGCAGTGCGAGTAGCGGGAGTTCGCCGGTCTACGAGCAGTACTTC
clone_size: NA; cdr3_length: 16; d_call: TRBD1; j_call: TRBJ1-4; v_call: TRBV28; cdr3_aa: CASSPSGQGLREKLFF; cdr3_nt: TGTGCCAGCAGTCCCTCCGGACAGGGTTTGAGAGAAAAACTGTTTTTT
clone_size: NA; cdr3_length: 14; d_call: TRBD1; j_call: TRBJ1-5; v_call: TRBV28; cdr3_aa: CASSPIQGDQPQHF; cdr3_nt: TGTGCCAGCAGTCCTATACAGGGGGACCAGCCCCAGCATTTT
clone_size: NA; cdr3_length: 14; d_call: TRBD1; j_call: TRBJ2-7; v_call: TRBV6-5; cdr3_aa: CASSRGTEPYEQYF; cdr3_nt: TGTGCCAGCAGTAGAGGGACAGAACCCTACGAGCAGTACTTC